This T cell receptor beta chain was sequenced during a study of T cells in localized non-small cell lung cancer. Study-level results: Within adjacent lung there appeared a median around 55 of the top 100 tumor clones. Tumor trailed uninvolved adjacent lung in T cell clonality, which peaked there. Sequence data derive from only one tumor region, so heterogeneity remains possible. A denser population of T cells in blood accompanied longer overall survival.

With regard to this clone: Its target is unknown.

TCRdb's copy holds only in-frame clones and misses some; the assay was immunoSEQ multiplex PCR. The data show around 96,000 clones, approximately 90% seen once. The sequences come from PBMCs, collected before any cancer treatment. The TCR comes from a woman aged 35 to 70 with stage II squamous cell lung carcinoma.

Here the CDR3 reads CASSLTSGTEAFF. Written as DNA, the CDR3 is TGTGCCAGCAGCCTTACATCCGGCACTGAAGCTTTCTTT. The chain recombines TRBV14 with TRBJ1-1; D not certain. The CDR3 is 13 residues long. Germline-derived CDR1 and CDR2 are SGHDN and FVKESK. V shed 4 bases and J shed 4 bases, with 10 bases lying between them.